This T cell receptor (beta chain) appears in the sequencing data of a study of blood T cell repertoires in COVID-19 (dated by TCRdb to the early 2020s). Study-level background: The collaborator samples originated in the United States, Italy and Spain and spanned the acute and convalescent phases of COVID-19. A freely available public database, intended as a resource for researchers studying the immune response to SARS-CoV-2, is where the repertoires were released. Subjects who had been exposed to COVID-19, were actively infected with it, or had recovered from it provided the deeply sampled blood TCRbeta repertoires that made up the dataset. Samples came from the ongoing ImmuneRACE study (first 160 participants) plus 1,254 subjects from 6 global collaborators. Where HLA class I and class II types were available, the types were taken from metadata supplied by the sample provider, not from assay-based typing. Nearly every sample came with metadata listing a de-identified subject ID, COVID-19 status, age in years and sex. The material from the prospective study consisted of cDNA or gDNA derived from T cells, B-cell-depleted T cells, or PBMCs.

Overall study outcomes, separate from this receptor: How much clinical and demographic metadata was included differed by source and by participant, and the metadata was provided uncurated.

Of note for this clone: Its binding antigen is unknown. No per-base quality is available; no much larger clone lies one base away. The same CDR3 arises from other DNA sequences in this sample as well.

TCRbeta CDR3 regions were amplified from genomic DNA using the immunoSEQ Assay, a bias-controlled multiplex PCR. For the original study's pipeline: The number of nucleated cells in each sample was estimated by amplification of reference gene primers within the assay. Sequence reads were collapsed and filtered to measure the absolute abundance of every unique TCRbeta CDR3 rearrangement. Productive Simpson clonality was computed per sample as the square root of Simpson's diversity index over productive rearrangements. Sourced from immuneACCESS, this table was stored by TCRdb with only in-frame sequences that have V and J called. A share of the clones is absent; for the studies checked, an unresolved V gene accounts for under half, and the remainder has no known explanation. Clone size and the V and J calls come from that table; the DNA yielded D and trimming. This sample holds hundreds of thousands of clones; 80% to 90% were observed only once. Around a tenth of the sample is held by the ten biggest clonotypes.

One collaborating source in Seattle enrolled patients during active infection and followed them longitudinally through the course of disease. Whole blood was collected in K2EDTA tubes by collaborating institutions according to the institutions' own protocols. For TCRbeta analysis, collaborators shipped samples as frozen whole blood, isolated PBMCs, or DNA extracted from either of those sample types. The source of this sequence is a man between 50 and 59 years old with COVID-19, enrolled during active disease. The source material was peripheral blood.

The CDR3 region reads CASSETGGNQPQHF. In nucleotides, the sequence is TGTGCCAGTAGCGAGACAGGGGGTAATCAGCCCCAGCATTTT. Recombination joined TRBV19 with TRBJ1-5; TRBD1 aligns with 9 central bases. Measured from the cysteine to the phenylalanine, the CDR3 is 14 residues long. Only the CDR3 DNA is retained, 42 bases long and in frame from the first base. The germline V gene (reference sequence) supplies CDR1 LNHDA and CDR2 SQIVND. Germline trimming: 6 bases from V, 4 bases from J; junction bases outside gene matches: 4. The full variable domain, completed from the reference TRBV19 and TRBJ1-5 proteins outside the CDR3, reads DGGITQSPKYLFRKEGQNVTLSCEQNLNHDAMYWYRQDPGQGLRLIYYSQIVNDFQKGDIAEGYSVSREKKESFPLTVTSAQKNPTAFYLCASSETGGNQPQHFGDGTRLSIL.